This T cell receptor (beta chain) was sequenced for a study of shared clonotypes between healthy human individuals. General study findings and limits: The diversity represented, both genetic and in exposure history, was limited by few donors. Naive subsets generally exceeded memory subsets in estimated richness.

Germline assignment: CDR1 MGHDK and CDR2 SYGVNS. This CDR3 spans 14 amino acids. The V and J ends lost 3 bases and 6 bases, in that order; junction bases with no gene match: 4. Deep level was the assay's run setting. Profiling relied on immunoSEQ multiplex PCR, and the TCRdb table lists in-frame clones only, not all of them. Here the sample spans roughly 700,000 clones, 90% being singletons. Points on this clone: Its matching antigen is unknown.

The chain employs TRBV25-1 and TRBJ2-7, with 11 bases fitting TRBD2. This clonotype was sampled from a man between 18 and 29 years old in good health. Some clones in this sample may be carry-over from other donors' samples. Material: memory CD8+ T cells from PBMCs. Described subset: CD45RO+ cells pooled with CCR7-negative TemRA cells. The CDR3 protein is CASSDSTSGTEQYF. Written as DNA, the CDR3 is TGTGCCAGCAGTGATTCGACTAGCGGGACCGAGCAGTACTTC.